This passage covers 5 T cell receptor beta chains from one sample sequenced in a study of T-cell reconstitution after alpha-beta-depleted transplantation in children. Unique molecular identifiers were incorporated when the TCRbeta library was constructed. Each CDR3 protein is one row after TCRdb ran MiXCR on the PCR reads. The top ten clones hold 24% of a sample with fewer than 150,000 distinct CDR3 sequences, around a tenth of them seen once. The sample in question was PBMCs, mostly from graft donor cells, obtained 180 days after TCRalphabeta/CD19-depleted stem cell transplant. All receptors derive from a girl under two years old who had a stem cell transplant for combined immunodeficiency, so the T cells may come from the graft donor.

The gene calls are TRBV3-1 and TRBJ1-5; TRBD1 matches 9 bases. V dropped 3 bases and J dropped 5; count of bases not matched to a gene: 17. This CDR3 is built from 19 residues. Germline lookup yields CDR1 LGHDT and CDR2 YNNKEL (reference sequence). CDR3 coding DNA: TGTGCCAGCAGCCAGCAATTGTCATTGGGACAGGGAACCCATCAGCCCCAGCATTTT. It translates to CASSQQLSLGQGTHQPQHF.

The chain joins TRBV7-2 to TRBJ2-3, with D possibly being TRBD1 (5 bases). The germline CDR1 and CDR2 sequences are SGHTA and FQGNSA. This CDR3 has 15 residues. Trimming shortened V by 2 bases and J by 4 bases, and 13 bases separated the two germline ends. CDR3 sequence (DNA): TGTGCCAGCAGCTTACGGCTCTTAGGGGCAGATACGCAGTATTTT. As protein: CASSLRLLGADTQYF.

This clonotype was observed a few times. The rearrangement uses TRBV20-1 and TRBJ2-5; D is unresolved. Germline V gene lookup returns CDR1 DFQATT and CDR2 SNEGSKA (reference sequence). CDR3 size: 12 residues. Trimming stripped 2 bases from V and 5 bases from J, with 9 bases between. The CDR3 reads CSARWATETQYF. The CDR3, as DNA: TGCAGTGCTAGATGGGCGACGGAGACCCAGTACTTC.

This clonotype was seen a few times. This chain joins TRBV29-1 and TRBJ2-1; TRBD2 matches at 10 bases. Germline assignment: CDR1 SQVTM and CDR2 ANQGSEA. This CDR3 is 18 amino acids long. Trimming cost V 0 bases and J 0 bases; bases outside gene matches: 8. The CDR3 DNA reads TGCAGCGTTGAAGAGGGACTAGCGTCCTGGAGCTCCTACAATGAGCAGTTCTTC. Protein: CSVEEGLASWSSYNEQFF.

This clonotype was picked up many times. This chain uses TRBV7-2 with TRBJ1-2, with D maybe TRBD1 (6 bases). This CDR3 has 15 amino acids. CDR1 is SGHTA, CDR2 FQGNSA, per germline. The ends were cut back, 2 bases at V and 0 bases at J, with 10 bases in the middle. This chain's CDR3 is CASSLQGLPNYGYTF. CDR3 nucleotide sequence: TGTGCCAGCAGCTTACAGGGGCTTCCTAACTATGGCTACACCTTC.